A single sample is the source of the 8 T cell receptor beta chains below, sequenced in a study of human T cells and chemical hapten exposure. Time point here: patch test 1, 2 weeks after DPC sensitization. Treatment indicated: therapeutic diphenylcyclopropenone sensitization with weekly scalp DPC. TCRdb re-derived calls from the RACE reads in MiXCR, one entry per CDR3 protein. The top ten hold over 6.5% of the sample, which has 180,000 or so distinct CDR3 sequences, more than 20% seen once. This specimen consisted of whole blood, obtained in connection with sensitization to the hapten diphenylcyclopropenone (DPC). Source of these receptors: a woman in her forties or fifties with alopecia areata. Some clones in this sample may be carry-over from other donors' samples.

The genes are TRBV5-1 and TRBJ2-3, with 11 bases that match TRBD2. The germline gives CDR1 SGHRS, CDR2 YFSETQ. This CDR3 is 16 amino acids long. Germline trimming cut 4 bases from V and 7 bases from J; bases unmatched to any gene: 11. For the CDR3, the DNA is TGCGCCAGCAGCCCGGAGTTAGCGGGAGGGCAAAATACGCAGTATTTT. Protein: CASSPELAGGQNTQYF.

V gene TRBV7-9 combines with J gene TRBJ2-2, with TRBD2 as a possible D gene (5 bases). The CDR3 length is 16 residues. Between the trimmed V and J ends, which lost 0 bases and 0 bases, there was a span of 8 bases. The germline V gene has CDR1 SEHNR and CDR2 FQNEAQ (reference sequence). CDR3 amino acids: CASSLATTTNTGELFF. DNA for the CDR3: TGTGCCAGCAGCTTAGCGACTACAACGAACACCGGGGAGCTGTTTTTT.

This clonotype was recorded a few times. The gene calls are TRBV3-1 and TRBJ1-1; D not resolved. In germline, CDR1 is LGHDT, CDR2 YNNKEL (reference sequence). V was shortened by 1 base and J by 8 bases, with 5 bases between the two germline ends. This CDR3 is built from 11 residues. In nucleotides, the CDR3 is TGTGCCAGCAGCCAAGGGCGGGAAGCTTTCTTT. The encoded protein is CASSQGREAFF.

The CDR3 region is CASSAGLAGVSYEQYF. The DNA of the CDR3 is TGTGCCAGCAGTGCAGGACTAGCGGGAGTGTCCTACGAGCAGTACTTC. This chain connects TRBV12-3 or TRBV12-4 to TRBJ2-7; 13 positions match TRBD2. Trimming cost V 5 bases and J 1 base; bases outside gene matches: 5. The CDR3 is made up of 16 amino acids.

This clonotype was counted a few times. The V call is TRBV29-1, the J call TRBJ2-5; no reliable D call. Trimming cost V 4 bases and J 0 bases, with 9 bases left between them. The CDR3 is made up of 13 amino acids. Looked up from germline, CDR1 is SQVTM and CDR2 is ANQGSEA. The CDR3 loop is CSVGGRYQETQYF. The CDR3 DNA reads TGCAGCGTTGGGGGTCGGTACCAAGAGACCCAGTACTTC. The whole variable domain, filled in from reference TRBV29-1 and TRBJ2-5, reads SAVISQKPSRDICQRGTSLTIQCQVDSQVTMMFWYRQQPGQSLTLIATANQGSEATYESGFVIDKFPISRPNLTFSTLTVSNMSPEDSSIYLCSVGGRYQETQYFGPGTRLLVL.

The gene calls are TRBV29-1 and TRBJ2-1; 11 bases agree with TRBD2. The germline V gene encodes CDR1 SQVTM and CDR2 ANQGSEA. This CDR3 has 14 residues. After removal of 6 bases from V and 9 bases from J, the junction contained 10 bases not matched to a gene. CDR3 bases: TGCAGCGTCTTAACCGGGACTAGCGGTGGTGAGCAGTTCTTC. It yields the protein CSVLTGTSGGEQFF.

CDR3 protein: CASSPGWGGELFF. The CDR3 bases are TGTGCCAGCAGCCCGGGCTGGGGCGGGGAGCTGTTTTTT. The V and J genes are TRBV3-1 and TRBJ2-2; D gene uncertain. The CDR3 extends over 13 amino acids. Germline V lookup: CDR1 LGHDT, CDR2 YNNKEL (reference sequence). V lost 4 bases to trimming and J lost 7 bases, with 10 bases between them.

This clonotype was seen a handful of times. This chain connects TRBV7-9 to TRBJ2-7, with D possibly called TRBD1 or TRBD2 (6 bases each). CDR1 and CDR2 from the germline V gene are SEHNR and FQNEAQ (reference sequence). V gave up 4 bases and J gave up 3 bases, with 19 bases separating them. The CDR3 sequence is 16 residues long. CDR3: CASSSKLGGADYEQYF. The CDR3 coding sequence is TGTGCCAGCAGCTCGAAGCTGGGGGGCGCGGACTACGAGCAGTACTTC.